One and the same sample provided the 21 T cell receptor beta chains below, sequenced in a study of T cell responses to AZD1222 COVID-19 vaccine. Method: immunoSEQ multiplex PCR; TCRdb's copy keeps in-frame clones and lacks some. The sample consists of about 35,000 clones, less than 90% of them appearing once. Specimen: peripheral blood, collected on day 0 of AZD1222 vaccination. Receptor source: an adult in good health.

The chain recombines TRBV27 with TRBJ2-2; 7 positions match TRBD2. Germline V CDR1 and CDR2: MNHEY, SMNVEV (reference sequence). CDR3 size: 15 residues. V lost 10 bases and J lost 5; bases outside the gene matches: 13. The CDR3 nucleotides read TGTGCCACCTTCCGGGGGGAGAGAAGGACCGGGGAGCTGTTTTTT. It specifies CATFRGERRTGELFF.

The chain has TRBV7-9 and TRBJ2-4, with D perhaps matching TRBD2 (5 bases). The CDR3 runs to 14 residues. The germline gives CDR1 SEHNR, CDR2 FQNEAQ (reference sequence). Between the trimmed V and J ends, which lost 3 bases and 8 bases, there was a span of 14 bases. The CDR3 loop is CASSFGQAGDIQYF. The CDR3 DNA is TGTGCCAGCAGCTTCGGGCAGGCCGGGGACATTCAGTACTTC.

This rearrangement joins TRBV7-4 to TRBJ1-3; TRBD1 agrees at 7 bases. Germline V gives CDR1 SGHVT, CDR2 SQSDAQ. This CDR3 region has 16 residues. V shed 0 bases and J 0 bases; nucleotides not matched to a gene: 2. The CDR3 DNA follows: TGTGCCAGCAGCTTAGCCGGGACAGCCTCTGGAAACACCATATATTTT. Its protein product is CASSLAGTASGNTIYF.

The chain has TRBV28 and TRBJ2-3, with 11 bases lining up with TRBD2. J gave up 0 bases and V 4 bases, and 9 bases lay outside the gene matches. The CDR3 runs to 18 residues. Germline lookup yields CDR1 MDHEN and CDR2 SYDVKM. CDR3 region: CASSSARASGGSTDTQYF. The CDR3 DNA sequence: TGTGCCAGCAGTTCGGCTCGGGCTAGCGGGGGGAGCACAGATACGCAGTATTTT.

The gene calls are TRBV5-6 and TRBJ2-7; unclear D gene. The CDR3 totals 14 residues. The germline gives CDR1 SGHDT, CDR2 YYEEEE. Deletions cut 4 bases from V and 7 bases from J, with 18 bases between. CDR3 in DNA: TGTGCCAGCAGCAGAACCGAGAGTGGTCTGGAGCAGTACTTC. This translates into CASSRTESGLEQYF.

This clone was recorded once. The chain couples TRBV15 to TRBJ2-7, with 9 bases aligning to TRBD1. There are 16 residues in the CDR3. Unmatched junction bases numbered 6, after V lost 1 base and J lost 2 bases. Germline V CDR1 and CDR2: LNHNV, YYDKDF (reference sequence). The DNA for the CDR3 is TGTGCCACCAGCAGAGCCGGGACAGGGATCCCCTACGAGCAGTACTTC. Its protein product is CATSRAGTGIPYEQYF.

The chain is built from TRBV18 and TRBJ2-7; 13 nucleotides agree with TRBD2. The germline gives CDR1 KGHSH, CDR2 LQKENI. This CDR3 contains 16 residues. The ends lost 3 bases at V and 2 bases at J; junction bases unmatched: 4. The CDR3 DNA reads as TGTGCCAGCTCACCGTCTACTAGCGGGGGGGCCTACGAGCAGTACTTC. Amino acid sequence: CASSPSTSGGAYEQYF. The full variable domain, its missing parts supplied by reference TRBV18 and TRBJ2-7, is NAGVMQNPRHLVRRRGQEARLRCSPMKGHSHVYWYRQLPEEGLKFMVYLQKENIIDESGMPKERFSAEFPKEGPSILRIQQVVRGDSAAYFCASSPSTSGGAYEQYFGPGTRLTVT.

The gene calls are TRBV18 and TRBJ2-5; D not certain. Germline V CDR1 and CDR2: KGHSH, LQKENI. Trimming stripped 2 bases from V and 5 bases from J, with 9 bases between. The CDR3 loop spans 13 amino acids. CDR3 sequence reads: CASSPGHLETQYF. DNA for the CDR3: TGTGCCAGCTCACCAGGTCATCTGGAGACCCAGTACTTC.

The V call is TRBV10-2, the J call TRBJ1-5; D is ambiguous. The germline CDR1 and CDR2 sequences are WSHSY and SAAADI. This CDR3 has 14 residues. V lost 3 bases and J lost 3, with 9 bases in between. This chain's CDR3 is CASSESRVNQPQHF. The DNA of the CDR3 is TGCGCCAGCAGTGAAAGCCGGGTCAATCAGCCCCAGCATTTT.

The chain uses TRBV9 and TRBJ1-2, with D uncertain. V was pared by 0 bases and J by 2 bases, with 11 bases between. Per the germline V gene, CDR1 is SGDLS and CDR2 is YYNGEE. The CDR3 runs 15 residues. This CDR3 reads CASSVAPDKNYGYTF. The CDR3 DNA reads TGTGCCAGCAGCGTAGCCCCTGACAAGAACTATGGCTACACCTTC. Supplemented by reference TRBV9 and TRBJ1-2, the full variable domain reads DSGVTQTPKHLITATGQRVTLRCSPRSGDLSVYWYQQSLDQGLQFLIQYYNGEERAKGNILERFSAQQFPDLHSELNLSSLELGDSALYFCASSVAPDKNYGYTFGSGTRLTVV.

The chain links TRBV4-1 to TRBJ1-2, with D perhaps TRBD1 (6 bases). V lost 0 bases to trimming and J lost 6 bases, with 14 bases between them. This CDR3 has 15 amino acids. Germline CDR1 is MGHRA and CDR2 is YSYEKL. CDR3 residues: CASSQDSQGKNGYTF. CDR3 nucleotide sequence: TGCGCCAGCAGCCAAGATTCGCAGGGGAAGAATGGCTACACCTTC.

J is TRBJ2-1 and V is TRBV9; no definite D call. This CDR3 has 12 amino acids. CDR1 is SGDLS, CDR2 YYNGEE, per germline. The V end was cut by 4 bases, the J end by 10 bases, with 12 bases between. This chain's CDR3 is CASSPAGQEQFF. For the CDR3, the DNA is TGTGCCAGCAGCCCCGCCGGGCAGGAGCAGTTCTTC. Full variable domain (missing parts from reference TRBV9 and TRBJ2-1): DSGVTQTPKHLITATGQRVTLRCSPRSGDLSVYWYQQSLDQGLQFLIQYYNGEERAKGNILERFSAQQFPDLHSELNLSSLELGDSALYFCASSPAGQEQFFGPGTRLTVL.

This chain uses TRBV28 with TRBJ1-2, with D possibly TRBD1 on 5 matching bases. There are 14 residues in the CDR3. Germline V gene data show CDR1 as MDHEN and CDR2 as SYDVKM. Trimming removed 3 bases from V and 2 bases from J, with 10 bases in between. Here the CDR3 reads CASSLWQGNYGYTF. The CDR3 DNA sequence: TGTGCCAGCAGTTTGTGGCAGGGCAACTATGGCTACACCTTC.

The rearrangement uses TRBV4-2 and TRBJ1-2; D not resolved. The CDR3 has 16 residues. V shed 2 bases and J shed 5 bases, with 18 bases lying between them. In germline, CDR1 is LGHNA, CDR2 YNFKEQ. The CDR3 coding sequence is TGTGCCAGCAGCCAACCCTTCGCCTGGACGGAATATGGCTACACCTTC. Amino acids: CASSQPFAWTEYGYTF.

This clone was detected only a few times. The rearrangement joins TRBV2 to TRBJ1-2; D call uncertain. V was trimmed by 5 bases and J by 2 bases, leaving 15 bases between them. This CDR3 has 15 amino acids. Germline assignment: CDR1 SNHLY and CDR2 FYNNEI. The CDR3 nucleotides read TGTGCCAGCAGTCCCCAGGCGGGCCCCAACTATGGCTACACCTTC. Its protein is CASSPQAGPNYGYTF. The full variable domain, with the rest looked up from reference TRBV2 and TRBJ1-2, is EPEVTQTPSHQVTQMGQEVILRCVPISNHLYFYWYRQILGQKVEFLVSFYNNEISEKSEIFDDQFSVERPDGSNFTLKIRSTKLEDSAMYFCASSPQAGPNYGYTFGSGTRLTVV.

The chain employs TRBV27 and TRBJ2-5; 10 bases line up with TRBD2. Trimming at V came to 4 bases and at J to 5 bases, leaving 13 bases not matched to a gene. In germline, CDR1 is MNHEY, CDR2 SMNVEV (reference sequence). CDR3 length equals 17 residues. This CDR3 is CASSSSLAGVHKETQYF. The CDR3 DNA follows: TGTGCCAGCAGTTCGTCCCTAGCGGGAGTCCATAAGGAGACCCAGTACTTC.

The genes are TRBV18 and TRBJ2-7; D uncertain. The germline V and J ends were trimmed by 2 bases and 2 bases, with 7 bases remaining between them. Germline values: CDR1 KGHSH, CDR2 LQKENI. The CDR3 is 13 residues long. The CDR3 sequence: CASSPAATYEQYF. In nucleotides, the CDR3 is TGTGCCAGCTCACCAGCCGCTACCTACGAGCAGTACTTC.

This clone was seen a handful of times. The chain employs TRBV21-1 and TRBJ1-5; the table calls TRBD1, which could not be checked here. TRBV21-1 is a pseudogene. CDR3 length equals 18 residues. This CDR3 reads CASSKRDHRGEANQPQHF. CDR3 nucleotides: TGTGCCAGCAGCAAACGGGACCACAGGGGGGAGGCTAATCAGCCCCAGCATTTT.

The rearrangement links TRBV19 to TRBJ2-1; 10 bases are shared with TRBD1. CDR3 length: 13 residues. Germline loops: CDR1 LNHDA, CDR2 SQIVND (reference sequence). After removal of 4 bases from V and 8 bases from J, the junction contained 2 bases not matched to a gene. CDR3 nucleotide sequence: TGTGCCAGTAGTAGGGACAGGGGCGATGAGCAGTTCTTC. Amino acid sequence: CASSRDRGDEQFF.

This chain connects TRBV3-1 (or the pseudogene TRBV3-2) to TRBJ2-1; unclear D gene. With 4 bases removed from V and 5 bases from J, the gap between germline ends came to 15 bases. CDR3 length equals 15 residues. Germline V gives CDR1 LGHDT, CDR2 YNNKEL (reference sequence). The CDR3 spells CASSPGRAPDNEQFF. In nucleotides, the CDR3 is TGTGCCAGCAGCCCCGGTAGAGCTCCCGACAATGAGCAGTTCTTC.

This rearrangement joins TRBV9 to TRBJ1-5; tentatively, D is TRBD1 (6 bases). Deletions cut 1 base from V and 6 bases from J, with 14 bases between. The V gene's germline CDR1 is SGDLS and CDR2 YYNGEE. CDR3 length: 15 amino acids. The CDR3: CASSVSGDPVQPQHF. DNA for the CDR3: TGTGCCAGCAGCGTATCAGGGGACCCCGTTCAGCCCCAGCATTTT.